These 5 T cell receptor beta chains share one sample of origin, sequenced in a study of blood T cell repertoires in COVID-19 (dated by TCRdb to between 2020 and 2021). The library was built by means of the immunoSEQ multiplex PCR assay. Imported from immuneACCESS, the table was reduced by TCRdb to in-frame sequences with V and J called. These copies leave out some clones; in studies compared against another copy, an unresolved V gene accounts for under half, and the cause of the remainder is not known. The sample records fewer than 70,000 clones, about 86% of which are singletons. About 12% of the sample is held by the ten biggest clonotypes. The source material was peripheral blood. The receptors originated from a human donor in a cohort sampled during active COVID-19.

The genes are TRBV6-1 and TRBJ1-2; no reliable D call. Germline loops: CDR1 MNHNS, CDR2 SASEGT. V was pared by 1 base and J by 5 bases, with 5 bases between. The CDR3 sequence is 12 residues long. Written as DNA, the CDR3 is TGTGCCAGCAGTGAAGGAGGGTATGGCTACACCTTC. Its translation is CASSEGGYGYTF.

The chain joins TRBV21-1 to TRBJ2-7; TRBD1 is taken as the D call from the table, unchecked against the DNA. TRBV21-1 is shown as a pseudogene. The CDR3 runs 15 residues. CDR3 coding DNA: TGTGCCAGCAGCAAAGTCCCACGGACAGGGCTCGAGCAGTACTTC. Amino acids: CASSKVPRTGLEQYF.

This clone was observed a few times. DNA of the CDR3: TGTGCCAGCAGTCCAGGGGGATCGGGCAATCAGCCCCAGCATTTT. Translation: CASSPGGSGNQPQHF. The rearrangement uses TRBV6-6 and TRBJ1-5; TRBD1 aligns across 7 bases. The CDR3 length is 15 residues. In germline, CDR1 is MNHNY, CDR2 SVGAGI (reference sequence). V dropped 5 bases and J dropped 2; count of bases not matched to a gene: 6.

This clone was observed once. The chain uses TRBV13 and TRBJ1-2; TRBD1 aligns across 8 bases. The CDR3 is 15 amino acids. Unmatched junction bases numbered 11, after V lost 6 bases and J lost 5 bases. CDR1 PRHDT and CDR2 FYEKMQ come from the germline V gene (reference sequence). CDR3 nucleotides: TGTGCCAGCAGTTTATCGACAGGGGTTGAGTATGGCTACACCTTC. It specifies CASSLSTGVEYGYTF. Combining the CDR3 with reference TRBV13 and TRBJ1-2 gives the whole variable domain AAGVIQSPRHLIKEKRETATLKCYPIPRHDTVYWYQQGPGQDPQFLISFYEKMQSDKGSIPDRFSAQQFSDYHSELNMSSLELGDSALYFCASSLSTGVEYGYTFGSGTRLTVV.

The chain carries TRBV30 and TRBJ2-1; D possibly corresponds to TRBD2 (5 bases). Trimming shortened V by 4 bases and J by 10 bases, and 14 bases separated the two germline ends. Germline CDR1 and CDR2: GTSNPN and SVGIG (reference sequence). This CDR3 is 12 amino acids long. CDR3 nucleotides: TGTGCCTGGAACGCCGGGGTCGGGGAGCAGTTCTTC. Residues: CAWNAGVGEQFF.